A single sample is the source of the 28 T cell receptor beta chains below, sequenced in a study of blood T cell repertoires in COVID-19. Only in-frame clones appear in the TCRdb table, and some are missing; sequencing was by immunoSEQ multiplex PCR. The sample consists of around 180,000 clones, roughly 80% of them appearing once. Specimen: peripheral blood. Receptor source: a man in his sixties with active or convalescent COVID-19.

This sequence joins TRBV6-2 or TRBV6-3 and TRBJ2-1; 7 bases are shared with TRBD1. V lost 4 bases to trimming and J lost 6 bases; unmatched junction nucleotides: 6. The CDR3 is made up of 14 amino acids. Germline values: CDR1 MNHEY, CDR2 SVGEGT. The chain's CDR3 is CASSWDSYFNEQFF. The CDR3 DNA follows: TGTGCCAGCAGTTGGGACAGCTACTTCAATGAGCAGTTCTTC.

The chain recombines TRBV28 with TRBJ2-5; unclear D gene. CDR1 MDHEN and CDR2 SYDVKM come from the germline V gene. The CDR3 runs to 12 residues. V was cut by 4 bases and J by 5 bases, with 8 bases left in between. CDR3 sequence (DNA): TGTGCCAGCAGTTCCCCCCCGGAGACCCAGTACTTC. Protein: CASSSPPETQYF.

The chain employs TRBV7-6 and TRBJ2-2; possibly TRBD1 for D (6 bases). This CDR3 comprises 17 residues. V lost 1 base and J lost 3, with 15 bases in between. Germline assignment: CDR1 SGHVS and CDR2 FNYEAQ. The CDR3 coding sequence is TGTGCCAGCAGCTTAGTCCTACAGGGTGTCGACACCGGGGAGCTGTTTTTT. This encodes CASSLVLQGVDTGELFF.

This clone has a handful of counts. The chain couples TRBV7-2 to TRBJ2-5, with D tentatively TRBD2 (6 bases). Trimming left V 5 bases short and J 2 bases short, with 12 bases between. The CDR3 is 14 residues long. Germline CDR1 is SGHTA and CDR2 is FQGNSA. The DNA for the CDR3 is TGTGCCAGCAGCGGGGGGACTTTACAAGAGACCCAGTACTTC. Translation gives CASSGGTLQETQYF.

This clone was counted only a few times. The chain carries TRBV6-5 and TRBJ1-1, with D possibly TRBD1 on 5 matching bases. V was pared by 8 bases and J by 1 base, with 17 bases between. The germline gives CDR1 MNHEY, CDR2 SVGAGI. The CDR3 extends over 15 amino acids. The CDR3 here is CASGGLGSKNTEAFF. CDR3 bases: TGTGCCAGCGGGGGGTTGGGAAGCAAGAACACTGAAGCTTTCTTT.

This clone has more than one count but fewer than ten. This rearrangement joins TRBV18 to TRBJ2-3; TRBD1 is a possible D gene (5 bases). Germline V gene lookup returns CDR1 KGHSH and CDR2 LQKENI. V lost 3 bases and J 3 bases, leaving 13 bases between the germline ends. This CDR3 comprises 15 residues. The CDR3 nucleotides are TGTGCCAGCTCACCCGACAGCCTCCGGACAGATACGCAGTATTTT. Translation: CASSPDSLRTDTQYF.

J is TRBJ2-7 and V is TRBV5-4, with TRBD1 matching over 9 bases. Per germline, CDR1 SGHNT and CDR2 YYREEE (reference sequence). The V and J ends lost 4 bases and 7 bases, in that order; junction bases with no gene match: 3. This CDR3 spans 12 amino acids. CDR3 in DNA: TGTGCCAGCAGCAGGACAGGGGTAGAGCAGTACTTC. It translates to CASSRTGVEQYF.

The rearrangement uses TRBV5-1 and TRBJ2-3; D is possibly TRBD2 (5 bases). The CDR3 covers 18 residues. Germline V gene data show CDR1 as SGHRS and CDR2 as YFSETQ. Trimming took off 3 bases at V and 8 bases at J, with 28 bases between the two ends. DNA of the CDR3: TGCGCCAGCAGCTCGAAAACCTATACCGGAGGAGGTATTGGTACGCAGTATTTT. Its protein is CASSSKTYTGGGIGTQYF.

The chain links TRBV5-6 to TRBJ1-3; maybe TRBD1 (6 bases). Trimming shortened V by 5 bases and J by 2 bases, and 8 bases separated the two germline ends. This CDR3 region has 13 residues. The germline gives CDR1 SGHDT, CDR2 YYEEEE. Here the CDR3 reads CASRGQPGNTIYF. The DNA of the CDR3 is TGTGCCAGCAGGGGACAACCTGGAAACACCATATATTTT.

This chain links TRBV27 with TRBJ1-2; D call uncertain. The length of the CDR3 is 15 residues. The germline V and J ends were trimmed by 2 bases and 4 bases, with 14 bases remaining between them. CDR1 MNHEY and CDR2 SMNVEV come from the germline V gene (reference sequence). The CDR3 here is CASSLLGGEPYGYTF. The DNA for the CDR3 is TGTGCCAGCAGTTTACTTGGTGGGGAGCCCTATGGCTACACCTTC.

This chain joins TRBV5-5 and TRBJ1-2; possibly TRBD1 for D (6 bases). V dropped 0 bases and J dropped 2 bases, with 11 bases sitting between them. Germline assignment: CDR1 SGHKS and CDR2 YYEKEE (reference sequence). The CDR3 totals 15 residues. The CDR3 coding sequence is TGTGCCAGCAGCTTGGGGGCCACAGGGAACTATGGCTACACCTTC. As protein: CASSLGATGNYGYTF. Full variable domain (remainder filled in from reference TRBV5-5 and TRBJ1-2): DAGVTQSPTHLIKTRGQQVTLRCSPISGHKSVSWYQQVLGQGPQFIFQYYEKEERGRGNFPDRFSARQFPNYSSELNVNALLLGDSALYLCASSLGATGNYGYTFGSGTRLTVV.

The chain combines TRBV28 with TRBJ2-1; D unclear. With 2 bases removed from V and 4 bases from J, the gap between germline ends came to 3 bases. The length of the CDR3 is 12 residues. In germline, CDR1 is MDHEN, CDR2 SYDVKM. This CDR3 reads CASSLLYNEQFF. CDR3 bases: TGTGCCAGCAGTTTACTGTACAATGAGCAGTTCTTC.

This chain uses TRBV18 with TRBJ2-2; 13 bases are shared with TRBD2. There are 16 residues in the CDR3. Germline trimming cut 3 bases from V and 5 bases from J; bases unmatched to any gene: 3. CDR1 KGHSH and CDR2 LQKENI come from the germline V gene. The CDR3 bases are TGTGCCAGCTCACCCCGGACTAGCGGGAGTACCGGGGAGCTGTTTTTT. Protein sequence: CASSPRTSGSTGELFF. The full variable domain, its missing parts supplied by reference TRBV18 and TRBJ2-2, is NAGVMQNPRHLVRRRGQEARLRCSPMKGHSHVYWYRQLPEEGLKFMVYLQKENIIDESGMPKERFSAEFPKEGPSILRIQQVVRGDSAAYFCASSPRTSGSTGELFFGEGSRLTVL.

This chain connects TRBV4-2 to TRBJ2-7, with D unresolved. Germline CDR1 LGHNA, CDR2 YNFKEQ. This CDR3 comprises 12 residues. V gave up 0 bases and J gave up 4 bases, with 4 bases separating them. CDR3 DNA: TGTGCCAGCAGCCAAGATGCGTACGAGCAGTACTTC. Its translation: CASSQDAYEQYF.

This sequence joins TRBV27 and TRBJ1-4, with 8 bases matching TRBD1. This CDR3 is 18 amino acids long. CDR1 is MNHEY, CDR2 SMNVEV, per germline (reference sequence). The V segment lost 8 bases and the J segment 4 bases; nucleotides outside the gene matches: 18. CDR3 amino acids: CASGSRRAGGEFNEKLFF. The DNA of the CDR3 is TGTGCCAGCGGTTCCCGGAGGGCAGGGGGCGAATTTAATGAAAAACTGTTTTTT.

This sequence joins TRBV18 and TRBJ1-5; 10 bases match TRBD1. Germline V gene sequence: CDR1 KGHSH, CDR2 LQKENI. J was trimmed by 1 base and V by 5 bases; bases with no gene match: 14. The CDR3 sequence is 19 residues long. The CDR3 loop is CASSRLTGGPKGSNQPQHF. The CDR3 DNA is TGTGCCAGCTCAAGATTGACAGGGGGCCCTAAAGGAAGCAATCAGCCCCAGCATTTT. Using reference TRBV18 and TRBJ1-5 for the parts outside the CDR3, the full variable domain is NAGVMQNPRHLVRRRGQEARLRCSPMKGHSHVYWYRQLPEEGLKFMVYLQKENIIDESGMPKERFSAEFPKEGPSILRIQQVVRGDSAAYFCASSRLTGGPKGSNQPQHFGDGTRLSIL.

The chain joins TRBV11-1 to TRBJ1-1; the match to TRBD1 covers 8 bases. This CDR3 region has 14 residues. Germline loops: CDR1 SGHAT, CDR2 FQDESV (reference sequence). Germline trimming cut 5 bases from V and 5 bases from J; bases unmatched to any gene: 7. The CDR3 nucleotides read TGTGCCAGCAGCGACGACAGGGGTTATACTGAAGCTTTCTTT. It specifies CASSDDRGYTEAFF.

The chain carries TRBV27 and TRBJ2-7; a weak D match, TRBD1 (6 bases). Trimming removed 5 bases from V and 5 bases from J, with 13 bases in between. The CDR3 is 13 amino acids. Germline CDR1 is MNHEY and CDR2 is SMNVEV (reference sequence). The CDR3 region has the DNA TGTGCCAGCAGTACCGGGACACCGAACGAGCAGTACTTC. Translation: CASSTGTPNEQYF.

This clone is a singleton in its sample. The chain carries TRBV7-9 and TRBJ2-1; D ambiguous. With 5 bases removed from V and 9 bases from J, the gap between germline ends came to 5 bases. CDR3 length: 10 residues. The germline CDR1 and CDR2 sequences are SEHNR and FQNEAQ (reference sequence). CDR3 loop: CASSPSEQFF. In DNA form, the CDR3 reads TGTGCCAGCAGCCCGAGTGAGCAGTTCTTC.

J is TRBJ2-1 and V is TRBV7-9; 9 nucleotides match TRBD1. Trimming removed 5 bases from V and 9 bases from J; junction bases left unmatched: 8. Per the germline V gene, CDR1 is SEHNR and CDR2 is FQNEAQ (reference sequence). The CDR3 spans 14 residues. CDR3 loop: CASSPGQGWGEQFF. CDR3 nucleotides: TGTGCCAGCAGCCCGGGACAGGGATGGGGTGAGCAGTTCTTC.

CDR3 in DNA: TGTGCCAGCAGCTCCCAGGCAGGGGGTGGTTGGGCCTACGAGCAGTACTTC. Residues: CASSSQAGGGWAYEQYF. The J gene is TRBJ2-7, the V gene TRBV7-2; TRBD1 matches 7 bases. The CDR3 is made up of 17 amino acids. V was pared by 4 bases and J by 2 bases, with 14 bases of the junction left unmatched. CDR1 and CDR2 (germline): SGHTA, FQGNSA. Supplemented by reference TRBV7-2 and TRBJ2-7, the full variable domain reads GAGVSQSPSNKVTEKGKDVELRCDPISGHTALYWYRQSLGQGLEFLIYFQGNSAPDKSGLPSDRFSAERTGGSVSTLTIQRTQQEDSAVYLCASSSQAGGGWAYEQYFGPGTRLTVT.

This clone was seen just once. The rearrangement links TRBV11-2 to TRBJ1-4, with no clear D. Germline CDR1 and CDR2: SGHAT and FQNNGV. CDR3 length: 16 amino acids. Trimming cost V 3 bases and J 0 bases, with 11 bases left between them. CDR3 residues: CASSFRLLTTNEKLFF. The DNA for the CDR3 is TGTGCCAGCAGCTTCCGACTCCTAACAACTAATGAAAAACTGTTTTTT.

The sample holds one count of this clone. The V gene is TRBV30, the J gene TRBJ2-7; D perhaps matches TRBD1 (5 bases). Trimming took off 2 bases at V and 2 bases at J, with 16 bases between the two ends. The germline CDR1 and CDR2 sequences are GTSNPN and SVGIG (reference sequence). The CDR3 length is 15 residues. The CDR3 nucleotides are TGTGCCTGGAGTATATCGCGCAGGGTCCCCTACGAGCAGTACTTC. Amino acid sequence: CAWSISRRVPYEQYF.

This chain connects TRBV5-4 to TRBJ2-7, with D possibly TRBD2 on 6 matching bases. Germline V CDR1 and CDR2: SGHNT, YYREEE (reference sequence). Trimming left V 0 bases short and J 5 bases short, with 12 bases between. The CDR3 is 14 residues long. DNA for the CDR3: TGTGCCAGCAGCTTGGAAGCGGGTCGCAACGAGCAGTACTTC. It codes for CASSLEAGRNEQYF.

The chain couples TRBV24-1 to TRBJ2-1; D not certain. The V end lost 8 bases, the J end lost 3 bases, and 13 bases lay between the germline ends. CDR3 length equals 14 residues. CDR1 is KGHDR and CDR2 is SFDVKD in the germline V gene. CDR3 sequence reads: CATMAGTYYNEQFF. The CDR3 region has the DNA TGTGCCACCATGGCAGGTACTTACTACAATGAGCAGTTCTTC.

This chain links TRBV19 with TRBJ1-5; 9 bases are shared with TRBD1. The trim removed 7 bases at V and 4 bases at J, leaving 5 bases unmatched. Germline lookup yields CDR1 LNHDA and CDR2 SQIVND (reference sequence). The CDR3 runs 14 residues. In DNA, the CDR3 is TGTGCCAGTATACAGGGGGCAGGTAATCAGCCCCAGCATTTT. It yields the protein CASIQGAGNQPQHF.

The chain links TRBV6-5 to TRBJ2-7; TRBD1 is a possible D gene (6 bases). The CDR3 spans 13 residues. Germline V lookup: CDR1 MNHEY, CDR2 SVGAGI. Deletions cut 4 bases from V and 2 bases from J, with 9 bases between. CDR3 coding DNA: TGTGCCAGCAGTTGGGACATTACCTACGAGCAGTACTTC. It codes for CASSWDITYEQYF.

The chain uses TRBV9 and TRBJ1-5, with TRBD1 as a possible D gene (6 bases). Trimming left V 4 bases short and J 4 bases short, with 9 bases between. The germline V gene has CDR1 SGDLS and CDR2 YYNGEE. The CDR3 totals 13 residues. CDR3 in amino acids: CASSPGENQPQHF. Here the CDR3 DNA reads TGTGCCAGCAGCCCAGGGGAGAATCAGCCCCAGCATTTT.